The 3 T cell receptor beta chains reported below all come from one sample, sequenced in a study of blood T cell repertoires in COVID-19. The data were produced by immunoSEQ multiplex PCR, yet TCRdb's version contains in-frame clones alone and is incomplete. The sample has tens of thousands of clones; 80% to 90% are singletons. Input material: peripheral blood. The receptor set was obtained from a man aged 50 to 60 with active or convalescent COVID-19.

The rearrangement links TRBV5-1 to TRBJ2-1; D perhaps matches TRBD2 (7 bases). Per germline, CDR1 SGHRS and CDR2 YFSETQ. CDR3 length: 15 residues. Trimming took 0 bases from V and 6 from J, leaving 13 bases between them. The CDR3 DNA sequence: TGCGCCAGCAGCTTGGGGGCGGGGGCGCGCAATGAGCAGTTCTTC. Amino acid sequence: CASSLGAGARNEQFF.

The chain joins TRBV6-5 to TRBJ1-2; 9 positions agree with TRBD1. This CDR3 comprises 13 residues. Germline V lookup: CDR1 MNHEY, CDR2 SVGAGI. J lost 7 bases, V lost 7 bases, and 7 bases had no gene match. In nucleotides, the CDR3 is TGTGCCAGCAAACGAACAGGGGGCGGTGGCTACACCTTC. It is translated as CASKRTGGGGYTF.

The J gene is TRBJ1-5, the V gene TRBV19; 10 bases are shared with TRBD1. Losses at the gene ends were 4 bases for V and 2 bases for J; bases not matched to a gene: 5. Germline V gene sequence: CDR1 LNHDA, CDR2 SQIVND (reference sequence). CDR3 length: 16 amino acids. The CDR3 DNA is TGTGCCAGTAGTACAAGGACAGGGGGGGGCAATCAGCCCCAGCATTTT. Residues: CASSTRTGGGNQPQHF.